Listed below are T cell receptor beta chains from one sample, sequenced in a study of blood T cell repertoires in COVID-19. This table comes from immunoSEQ multiplex PCR, and its TCRdb copy is limited to in-frame clones, with some not included. This sample has 81,000 or so clones; roughly 80% occur once, and the top ten carry 10% to 15%. Sequences were obtained from peripheral blood. The receptor source for this set is a woman in her sixties or seventies with active or convalescent COVID-19. Each CDR3 is given with its conserved first and last residue. The D gene is left open where the match is weak. Only part of the rows carry a size: once, few, many, or a class if the clone is expanded.

j_call clone_size v_call d_call cdr3_nt cdr3_aa
TRBJ1-2 many TRBV28 . TGTGCCAGCAGGGTAACAGGGTTCTATGGCTACACCTTC CASRVTGFYGYTF
TRBJ1-4 . TRBV6-5 . TGTGCCAGCAGTTACTCGAATCAGGGAGGTGGGGAAAAACTGTTTTTT CASSYSNQGGGEKLFF
TRBJ2-7 . TRBV15 . TGTGCCACCAGCAGAGGGTCGGCGGGGTGGGAGCAGTACTTC CATSRGSAGWEQYF
TRBJ2-7 . TRBV5-1 . TGCGCCAGCAGCTTGGATACCAGCTCCTACGAGCAGTACTTC CASSLDTSSYEQYF
TRBJ2-1 . TRBV4-1 . TGCGCCAGCAGCCAAGATAGTGCCCCCCGCTACAATGAGCAGTTCTTC CASSQDSAPRYNEQFF
TRBJ1-2 . TRBV28 . TGTGCCAGCAGTTTGGAGGGGTCAATCTATGGCTACACCTTC CASSLEGSIYGYTF
TRBJ2-3 . TRBV9 . TGTGCCAGCAGCGTTAGTGGGGGCGGGTTCACAGATACGCAGTATTTT CASSVSGGGFTDTQYF
TRBJ2-7 . TRBV18 . TGTGCCAGCTCACCCCATGCGACCGGGTCCTCTGGAGGCGAGCAGTACTTC CASSPHATGSSGGEQYF
TRBJ2-1 few TRBV14 . TGTGCCAGCAGCCATGGAGGATGGATGCAGTTCTTC CASSHGGWMQFF
TRBJ2-7 few TRBV19 . TGTGCCAGTAGCGGTCGCTACGAGCAGTACTTC CASSGRYEQYF
TRBJ1-1 . TRBV27 . TGTGCCAGCAGCCGGACAGCCGTCAACACTGAAGCTTTCTTT CASSRTAVNTEAFF
TRBJ2-3 . TRBV27 . TGTGCCAGCAGTTACGGACAAGGCACAGATACGCAGTATTTT CASSYGQGTDTQYF
TRBJ2-5 . TRBV7-2 TRBD2 TGTGCCAGCAGCCGGGGGGGTATACAAGAGACCCAGTACTTC CASSRGGIQETQYF
TRBJ2-7 . TRBV2 TRBD1 TGTGCCAGCAACCAGGACAGGGGAAGCTACGAGCAGTACTTC CASNQDRGSYEQYF
TRBJ2-4 . TRBV5-1 . TGCGCCAGCAGCTTGGCTGGAGGGGGCGTAGAAAACATTCAGTACTTC CASSLAGGGVENIQYF
TRBJ1-2 . TRBV5-4 . TGTGCCAGCAGCTTGAGTGGCAGTTCGAACTATGGCTACACCTTC CASSLSGSSNYGYTF
TRBJ2-2 . TRBV9 TRBD2 TGTGCCAGCAGCGTAATTAGCGGGGGCACCGGGGAGCTGTTTTTT CASSVISGGTGELFF
TRBJ1-1 . TRBV5-1 . TGCGCCAGCAGCTTGTTAAACCAGAGGACTGAAGCTTTCTTT CASSLLNQRTEAFF
TRBJ2-2 . TRBV5-1 . TGCGCCAGCAGCTTGGGGAGGTTGGGCCCAGGAAACACCGGGGAGCTGTTTTTT CASSLGRLGPGNTGELFF
TRBJ1-2 few TRBV29-1 . TGCAGCGTTGAAGATCCGAGGGTTGGCTATGGCTACACCTTC CSVEDPRVGYGYTF
TRBJ2-3 once TRBV7-2 TRBD2 TGTGCCAGCAGCTTAGGGACTAGCGGGGGCACAGATACGCAGTATTTT CASSLGTSGGTDTQYF
TRBJ1-5 . TRBV23-1 . TGCGCCAGCAGTAGTCGAGGAGGGAATCAGCCCCAGCATTTT CASSSRGGNQPQHF
TRBJ2-5 . TRBV6-5 TRBD1 TGTGCCAGCAGTTCGACAGGGATTCGGGAGACCCAGTACTTC CASSSTGIRETQYF
TRBJ2-7 . TRBV3-1/TRBV3-2 . TGTGCCAGCAGCCAAGATCTGGGGGGCTACGAGCAGTACTTC CASSQDLGGYEQYF
TRBJ1-1 . TRBV9 TRBD1 TGTGCCAGCAGCGCAAGGACAGGGATGGGCACTGAAGCTTTCTTT CASSARTGMGTEAFF
TRBJ1-3 . TRBV7-9 . TGTGCCAGCAGCTCATCCGGGATCCAAAAAGGAAACACCATATATTTT CASSSSGIQKGNTIYF
TRBJ2-5 . TRBV5-4 TRBD2 TGTGCCAGCAGCGGTCCCCCCGGGACTAACCAAGAGACCCAGTACTTC CASSGPPGTNQETQYF